Each of the 23 T cell receptor beta chains below was sequenced from the same sample in a study of blood T cell repertoires in COVID-19. Sequencing was performed with immunoSEQ multiplex PCR; in TCRdb, only in-frame clones are kept and a portion is missing. Among some 240,000 clones listed, about nine tenths were seen once. Sequenced material: peripheral blood. These receptors were taken from a man between 60 and 75 years old who had recovered from COVID-19.

This clone is labeled as medium-sized. The rearrangement uses TRBV19 and TRBJ1-2, with 9 bases lining up with TRBD1. V was pared by 7 bases and J by 5 bases, with 8 bases of the junction left unmatched. The CDR3 sequence is 14 residues long. CDR1 is LNHDA, CDR2 SQIVND, per germline (reference sequence). The CDR3 reads CASTLDRGSYGYTF. CDR3 DNA: TGTGCCAGTACCCTTGACAGGGGGAGTTATGGCTACACCTTC.

A note on this clone: The junction and the germline gene differ at one end; a read error may be behind it. The V and J genes are TRBV9 and TRBJ2-6; 9 bases are shared with TRBD1. There are 14 residues in the CDR3. Germline V lookup: CDR1 SGDLS, CDR2 YYNGEE. This chain's CDR3 is CASSEAGTGPSQIF. The CDR3 nucleotides are TGTGCCAGCAGTGAGGCCGGGACAGGGCCCTCTCAGATTTTC. The full variable domain, rest sourced from reference TRBV9 and TRBJ2-6, is DSGVTQTPKHLITATGQRVTLRCSPRSGDLSVYWYQQSLDQGLQFLIQYYNGEERAKGNILERFSAQQFPDLHSELNLSSLELGDSALYFCASSEAGTGPSQIFGAGSRLTVL.

The rearrangement joins TRBV21-1 to TRBJ1-6. TRBV21-1 is noted as a pseudogene. This CDR3 region has 13 residues. The CDR3 nucleotides are TGTGCCAGGAGTGCCGAGGGCCCTTCACCCCTCCACTTT. Residues: CARSAEGPSPLHF.

This chain joins TRBV10-3 and TRBJ1-1; the match to TRBD1 covers 7 bases. V was clipped by 6 bases and J by 10 bases; unmatched bases: 14. This CDR3 has 14 residues. Looked up from germline, CDR1 is ENHRY and CDR2 is SYGVKD. In nucleotides, the CDR3 is TGTGCCATCAGCCGGGACAGTTTGGACCTCGGAGCTTTCTTT. Protein sequence: CAISRDSLDLGAFF.

This chain connects TRBV11-3 to TRBJ2-1; 14 bases match TRBD2. CDR1 is SGHNT, CDR2 YENEEA, per germline. The CDR3 is 15 amino acids. V shed 5 bases and J 8 bases; nucleotides not matched to a gene: 5. The CDR3 DNA reads TGTGCCAGCAGCCGCGGGACTAGCGGGAGTGATGAGCAGTTCTTC. This gives the protein CASSRGTSGSDEQFF.

The gene calls are TRBV7-6 and TRBJ1-4; D is perhaps TRBD1 (5 bases). The CDR3 is 13 residues long. CDR1 and CDR2 (germline): SGHVS, FNYEAQ. Trimming shortened V by 5 bases and J by 4 bases, and 8 bases separated the two germline ends. The CDR3 loop is CASSGAFNEKLFF. CDR3 in DNA: TGTGCCAGCAGCGGGGCTTTTAATGAAAAACTGTTTTTT.

The chain couples TRBV2 to TRBJ1-4; possible D gene TRBD1, 5 bases. The germline V and J ends were trimmed by 3 bases and 4 bases, with 15 bases remaining between them. Germline loops: CDR1 SNHLY, CDR2 FYNNEI. The CDR3 consists of 16 residues. The CDR3 spells CASSDDGGTINEKLFF. The DNA for the CDR3 is TGTGCCAGCAGTGATGACGGGGGTACTATTAATGAAAAACTGTTTTTT.

Only one count was recorded for this clone. V and J are TRBV12-2 and TRBJ2-2; the D segment call TRBD1 is taken from the table without a DNA check. TRBV12-2 is flagged as a pseudogene. The CDR3 loop spans 15 amino acids. This CDR3 reads CASRGLRGIAGELFF. DNA for the CDR3: TGTGCAAGTCGCGGGCTCAGGGGGATCGCCGGGGAGCTGTTTTTT.

This rearrangement joins TRBV5-1 to TRBJ1-4, with D maybe TRBD1 (6 bases). Trimming pared 3 bases from V and 0 bases from J, leaving 9 bases between. CDR1 is SGHRS, CDR2 YFSETQ, per germline. The CDR3 has 15 residues. The DNA of the CDR3 is TGCGCCAGCAGCTGGACAGCCGCAACTAATGAAAAACTGTTTTTT. It yields the protein CASSWTAATNEKLFF.

This clone appeared once. The chain carries TRBV5-3 and TRBJ2-7; the match to TRBD1 covers 8 bases. TRBV5-3 is reported as an ORF; its role is uncertain. V lost 4 bases to trimming and J lost 4 bases; unmatched junction nucleotides: 7. The CDR3 has 14 amino acids. This CDR3 is CARSAGGRGYEQYF. CDR3 sequence (DNA): TGTGCCAGAAGCGCAGGGGGCCGGGGGTACGAGCAGTACTTC.

J is TRBJ2-1 and V is TRBV6-4, with D unresolved. The CDR3 contains 19 residues. V lost 4 bases and J 0 bases, leaving 22 bases between the germline ends. The germline gives CDR1 MRHNA, CDR2 SNTAGT. CDR3 coding DNA: TGTGCCAGCAGTGGCCCCCTAACGCTCGCCCTGTTCTCCTACAATGAGCAGTTCTTC. Protein: CASSGPLTLALFSYNEQFF.

V usage is TRBV4-3 and J usage is TRBJ2-3, with D possibly matching TRBD1 (5 bases). Germline loops: CDR1 LGHNA, CDR2 YSLEER. Trimming left V 1 base short and J 0 bases short, with 14 bases between. The CDR3 runs 17 residues. Here the CDR3 reads CASSQGNFRASTDTQYF. In DNA, the CDR3 is TGCGCCAGCAGCCAAGGAAACTTCAGGGCTAGCACAGATACGCAGTATTTT.

The chain employs TRBV6-6 and TRBJ1-2, with D possibly being TRBD1 (6 bases). The ends were cut back, 2 bases at V and 7 bases at J, with 14 bases in the middle. The CDR3 sequence is 14 residues long. Germline V gene sequence: CDR1 MNHNY, CDR2 SVGAGI (reference sequence). CDR3 protein: CASSYTGGASGYTF. The CDR3, as DNA: TGTGCCAGCAGTTACACTGGGGGGGCGAGTGGCTACACCTTC.

This clone was detected only a few times. The chain joins TRBV18 to TRBJ1-4; D not certain. Germline CDR1 reads KGHSH; CDR2 reads LQKENI. Trimming pared 8 bases from V and 8 bases from J, leaving 15 bases between. The CDR3 runs to 13 residues. DNA of the CDR3: TGTGCCAGCACCTTCGGGATGGGGGAAAAACTGTTTTTT. It specifies CASTFGMGEKLFF.

Written as DNA, the CDR3 is TGTGCCAGTAGTTCGAGCCGTTTGGGCAATCAGCCCCAGCATTTT. Translation gives CASSSSRLGNQPQHF. The chain combines TRBV19 with TRBJ1-5, with unresolved D. This CDR3 spans 15 amino acids. V lost 5 bases and J lost 2, with 13 bases in between. CDR1 is LNHDA, CDR2 SQIVND, per germline (reference sequence). Full variable domain (outside the CDR3, taken from reference TRBV19 and TRBJ1-5): DGGITQSPKYLFRKEGQNVTLSCEQNLNHDAMYWYRQDPGQGLRLIYYSQIVNDFQKGDIAEGYSVSREKKESFPLTVTSAQKNPTAFYLCASSSSRLGNQPQHFGDGTRLSIL.

This chain joins TRBV19 and TRBJ1-1, with 9 bases identical to TRBD1. The V segment lost 0 bases and the J segment 1 base; nucleotides outside the gene matches: 9. Germline V gene data show CDR1 as LNHDA and CDR2 as SQIVND (reference sequence). The length of the CDR3 is 18 residues. This CDR3 is CASSIDRTGGEENTEAFF. The CDR3, as DNA: TGTGCCAGTAGTATAGATCGCACAGGGGGCGAGGAGAACACTGAAGCTTTCTTT.

The chain has TRBV5-6 and TRBJ2-7; 8 nucleotides line up with TRBD1. The CDR3 totals 14 residues. Trimming took 4 bases from V and 2 from J; bases not matched to a gene: 5. Germline-derived CDR1 and CDR2 are SGHDT and YYEEEE. The CDR3 sequence: CASSIPGQAYEQYF. CDR3 bases: TGTGCCAGCAGCATCCCGGGACAGGCCTACGAGCAGTACTTC.

The chain combines TRBV6-2 or TRBV6-3 with TRBJ2-3; maybe TRBD2 (6 bases). This CDR3 has 15 amino acids. Germline assignment: CDR1 MNHEY and CDR2 SVGEGT. The V end was cut by 2 bases, the J end by 2 bases, with 11 bases between. The CDR3 loop reads CASSYIGGVTDTQYF. The CDR3 DNA reads TGTGCCAGCAGTTACATTGGCGGGGTCACAGATACGCAGTATTTT.

This chain connects TRBV27 to TRBJ2-5; TRBD2 agrees at 7 bases. The ends lost 6 bases at V and 6 bases at J; junction bases unmatched: 10. This CDR3 is 14 amino acids long. Germline V lookup: CDR1 MNHEY, CDR2 SMNVEV (reference sequence). The CDR3 DNA sequence: TGTGCCAGCAGATCCAGCGGGGATGGGAAGACCCAGTACTTC. This sequence encodes CASRSSGDGKTQYF.

This clone was seen only a few times. The chain combines TRBV19 with TRBJ1-1; 9 nucleotides agree with TRBD1. There are 14 residues in the CDR3. V lost 5 bases to trimming and J lost 10 bases; unmatched junction nucleotides: 11. Germline-derived CDR1 and CDR2 are LNHDA and SQIVND (reference sequence). CDR3 nucleotides: TGTGCCAGTAGTGCCCCCGACAGGGGGAAGGTAGCTTTCTTT. Its translation: CASSAPDRGKVAFF.

This rearrangement joins TRBV19 to TRBJ2-2, with a tentative D call TRBD2 (6 bases). There are 15 residues in the CDR3. Germline CDR1 and CDR2: LNHDA and SQIVND (reference sequence). Deletions cut 6 bases from V and 6 bases from J, with 17 bases between. The CDR3 nucleotides read TGTGCCAGTAGCTTGGGGACTGACTTCCCCGGGGAGCTGTTTTTT. Its translation: CASSLGTDFPGELFF. Supplemented by reference TRBV19 and TRBJ2-2, the full variable domain reads DGGITQSPKYLFRKEGQNVTLSCEQNLNHDAMYWYRQDPGQGLRLIYYSQIVNDFQKGDIAEGYSVSREKKESFPLTVTSAQKNPTAFYLCASSLGTDFPGELFFGEGSRLTVL.

The chain carries TRBV27 and TRBJ2-1, with 7 bases lining up with TRBD2. The CDR3 extends over 13 amino acids. In germline, CDR1 is MNHEY, CDR2 SMNVEV (reference sequence). Trimming at V came to 6 bases and at J to 8 bases, leaving 7 bases not matched to a gene. The CDR3 DNA reads TGTGCCAGCAGACTAGCGCGAGAGGATGAGCAGTTCTTC. Protein product: CASRLAREDEQFF.

This clone is a singleton in its sample. This chain connects TRBV5-1 to TRBJ1-5, with no clear D. Germline loops: CDR1 SGHRS, CDR2 YFSETQ. The CDR3 covers 14 residues. V dropped 2 bases and J dropped 1 base, with 7 bases sitting between them. The CDR3 is CASSFEGSNQPQHF. In DNA form, the CDR3 reads TGCGCCAGCAGCTTCGAGGGAAGCAATCAGCCCCAGCATTTT.